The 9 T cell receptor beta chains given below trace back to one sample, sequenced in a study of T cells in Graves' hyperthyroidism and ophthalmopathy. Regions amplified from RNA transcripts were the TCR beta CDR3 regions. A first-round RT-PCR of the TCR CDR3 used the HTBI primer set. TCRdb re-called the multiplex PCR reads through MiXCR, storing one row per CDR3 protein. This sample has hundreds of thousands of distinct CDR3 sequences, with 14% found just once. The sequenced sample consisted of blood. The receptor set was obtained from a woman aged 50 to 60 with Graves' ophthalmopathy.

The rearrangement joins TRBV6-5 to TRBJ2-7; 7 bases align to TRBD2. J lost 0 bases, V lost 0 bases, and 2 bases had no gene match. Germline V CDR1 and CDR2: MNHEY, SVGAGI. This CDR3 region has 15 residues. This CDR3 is CASSYSGGSSYEQYF. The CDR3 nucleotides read TGTGCCAGCAGTTACTCGGGCGGGAGCTCCTACGAGCAGTACTTC.

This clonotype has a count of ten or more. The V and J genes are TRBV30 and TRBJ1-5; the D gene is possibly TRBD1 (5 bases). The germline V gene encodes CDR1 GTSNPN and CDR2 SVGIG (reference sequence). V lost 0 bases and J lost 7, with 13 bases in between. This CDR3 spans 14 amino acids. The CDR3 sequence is CAWSVRGGLQPQHF. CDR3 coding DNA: TGTGCCTGGAGTGTACGGGGGGGACTCCAGCCCCAGCATTTT.

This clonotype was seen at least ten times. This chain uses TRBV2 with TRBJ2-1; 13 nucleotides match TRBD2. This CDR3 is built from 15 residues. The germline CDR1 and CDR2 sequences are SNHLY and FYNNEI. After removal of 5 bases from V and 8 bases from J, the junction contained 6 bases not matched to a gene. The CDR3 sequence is CASSTRTSGSDEQFF. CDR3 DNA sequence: TGTGCCAGCAGTACCCGGACTAGCGGGAGCGATGAGCAGTTCTTC.

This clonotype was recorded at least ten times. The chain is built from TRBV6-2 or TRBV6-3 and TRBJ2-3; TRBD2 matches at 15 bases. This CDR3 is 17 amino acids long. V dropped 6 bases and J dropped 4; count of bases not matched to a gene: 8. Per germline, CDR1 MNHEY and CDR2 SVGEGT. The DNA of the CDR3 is TGTGCCAGCAGCTTGGGACTAGCGGGAGGCGGCGCAGATACGCAGTATTTT. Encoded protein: CASSLGLAGGGADTQYF.

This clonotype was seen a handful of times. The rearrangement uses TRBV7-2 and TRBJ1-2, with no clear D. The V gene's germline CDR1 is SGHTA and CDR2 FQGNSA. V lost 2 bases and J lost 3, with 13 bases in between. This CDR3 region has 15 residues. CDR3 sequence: CASSLLGRNHYGYTF. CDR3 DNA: TGTGCCAGCAGCTTACTGGGTCGGAACCACTATGGCTACACCTTC.

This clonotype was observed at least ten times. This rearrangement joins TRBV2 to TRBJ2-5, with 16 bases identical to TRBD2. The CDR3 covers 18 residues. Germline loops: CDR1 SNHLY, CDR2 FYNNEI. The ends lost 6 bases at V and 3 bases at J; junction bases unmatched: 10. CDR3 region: CASRAGTSGRASEETQYF. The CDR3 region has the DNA TGTGCCAGCAGAGCCGGGACTAGCGGGAGGGCCTCGGAAGAGACCCAGTACTTC. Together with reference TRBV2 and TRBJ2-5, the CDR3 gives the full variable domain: EPEVTQTPSHQVTQMGQEVILRCVPISNHLYFYWYRQILGQKVEFLVSFYNNEISEKSEIFDDQFSVERPDGSNFTLKIRSTKLEDSAMYFCASRAGTSGRASEETQYFGPGTRLLVL.

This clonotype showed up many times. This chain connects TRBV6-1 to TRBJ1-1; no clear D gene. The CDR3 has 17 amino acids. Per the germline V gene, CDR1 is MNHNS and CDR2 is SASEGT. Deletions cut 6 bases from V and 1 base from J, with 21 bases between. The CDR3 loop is CASSPPGLERANTEAFF. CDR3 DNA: TGTGCCAGCAGCCCCCCTGGACTGGAAAGGGCGAACACTGAAGCTTTCTTT.

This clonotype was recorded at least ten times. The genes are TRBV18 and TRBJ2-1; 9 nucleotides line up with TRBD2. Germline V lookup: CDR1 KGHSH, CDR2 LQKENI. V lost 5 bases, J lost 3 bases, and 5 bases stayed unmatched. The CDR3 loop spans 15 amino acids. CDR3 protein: CASSTSSGVYNEQFF. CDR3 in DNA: TGTGCCAGCTCAACCTCTAGCGGGGTCTACAATGAGCAGTTCTTC.

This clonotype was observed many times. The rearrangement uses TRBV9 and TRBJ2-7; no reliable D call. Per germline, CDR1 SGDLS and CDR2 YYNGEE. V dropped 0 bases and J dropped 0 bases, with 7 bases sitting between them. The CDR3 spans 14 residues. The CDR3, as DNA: TGTGCCAGCAGCGTAGGACTTGTCTCCTACGAGCAGTACTTC. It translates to CASSVGLVSYEQYF.